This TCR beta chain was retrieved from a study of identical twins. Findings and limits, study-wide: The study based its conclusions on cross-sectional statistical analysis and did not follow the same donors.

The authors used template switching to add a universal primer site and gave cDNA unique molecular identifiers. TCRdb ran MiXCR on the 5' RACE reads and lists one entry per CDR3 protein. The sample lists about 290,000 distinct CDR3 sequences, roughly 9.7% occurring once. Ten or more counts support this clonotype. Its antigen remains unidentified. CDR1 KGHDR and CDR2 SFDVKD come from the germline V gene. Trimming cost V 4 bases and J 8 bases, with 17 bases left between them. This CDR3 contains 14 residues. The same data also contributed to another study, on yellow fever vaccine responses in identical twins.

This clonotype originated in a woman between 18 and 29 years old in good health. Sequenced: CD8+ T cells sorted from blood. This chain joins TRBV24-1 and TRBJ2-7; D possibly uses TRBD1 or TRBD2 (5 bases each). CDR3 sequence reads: CATSEAGTEEKQYF. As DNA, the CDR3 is TGTGCCACCAGTGAGGCAGGGACCGAAGAAAAGCAGTACTTC.